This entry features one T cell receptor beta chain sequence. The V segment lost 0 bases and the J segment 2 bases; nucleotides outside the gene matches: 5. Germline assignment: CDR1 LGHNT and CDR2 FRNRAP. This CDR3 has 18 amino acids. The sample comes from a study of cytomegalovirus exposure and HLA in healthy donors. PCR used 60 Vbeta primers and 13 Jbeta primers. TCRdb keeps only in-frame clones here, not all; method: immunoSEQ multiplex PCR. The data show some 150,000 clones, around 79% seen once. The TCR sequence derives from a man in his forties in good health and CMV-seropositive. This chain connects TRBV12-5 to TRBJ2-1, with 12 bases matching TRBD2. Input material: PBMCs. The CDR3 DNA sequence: TGTGCTAGTGGTTTGGTCCCTAGCGGGAGGGGGGCCTACAATGAGCAGTTCTTC. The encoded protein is CASGLVPSGRGAYNEQFF. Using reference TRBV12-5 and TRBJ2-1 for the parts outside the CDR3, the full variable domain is DARVTQTPRHKVTEMGQEVTMRCQPILGHNTVFWYRQTMMQGLELLAYFRNRAPLDDSGMPKDRFSAEMPDATLATLKIQPSEPRDSAVYFCASGLVPSGRGAYNEQFFGPGTRLTVL.